A single sample gave rise to the 24 T cell receptor beta chains below, sequenced in a study of T cells in Graves' hyperthyroidism and ophthalmopathy. TCR beta CDR3 region amplification was performed from RNA transcripts. HTBI primers were used for first-round RT-PCR of the TCR CDR3. A single record per CDR3 protein comes from TCRdb applying MiXCR to the multiplex PCR reads. Here the sample spans approximately 690,000 distinct CDR3 sequences, approximately 15% being singletons. Sequenced input: blood. The receptors derive from a woman aged 45-59 years with Graves' ophthalmopathy.

This clonotype was counted a single time. With a much larger clone just one base away, this may be a read error. V and J are TRBV18 and TRBJ1-4; TRBD1 matches 7 bases. V dropped 3 bases and J dropped 7; count of bases not matched to a gene: 5. The CDR3 consists of 14 residues. CDR1 KGHSH and CDR2 LQKENI come from the germline V gene. The CDR3 region has the DNA TGTGCCAGCTCACCGGGACAGTTTCCTGAAAAACTGTTTTTT. Translation: CASSPGQFPEKLFF.

This clonotype has ten or more counts. The V and J genes are TRBV7-2 and TRBJ2-2, with a possible D match to TRBD2 (7 bases). This CDR3 has 16 residues. The germline V and J ends were trimmed by 3 bases and 0 bases, with 11 bases remaining between them. The germline gives CDR1 SGHTA, CDR2 FQGNSA. Here the CDR3 reads CASSFAGAANTGELFF. DNA for the CDR3: TGTGCCAGCAGCTTTGCGGGGGCGGCGAACACCGGGGAGCTGTTTTTT.

The sample holds a few counts of this clonotype. The chain links TRBV29-1 to TRBJ2-2, with 7 bases aligning to TRBD1. The trim removed 0 bases at V and 7 bases at J, leaving 8 bases unmatched. This CDR3 spans 15 amino acids. Germline V gene data show CDR1 as SQVTM and CDR2 as ANQGSEA. The CDR3 reads CSVEDNRGRVGELFF. CDR3 DNA: TGCAGCGTTGAAGATAACAGGGGAAGAGTCGGGGAGCTGTTTTTT.

This clonotype was detected ten times or more. This chain uses TRBV7-2 with TRBJ2-1; unclear D gene. CDR1 and CDR2 (germline): SGHTA, FQGNSA. CDR3 size: 15 residues. V was cut by 7 bases and J by 0 bases, with 13 bases left in between. CDR3 region: CASNQISSSYNEQFF. CDR3 bases: TGTGCCAGCAACCAAATCTCGAGCTCCTACAATGAGCAGTTCTTC. Variable domain in full (rest from reference TRBV7-2 and TRBJ2-1): GAGVSQSPSNKVTEKGKDVELRCDPISGHTALYWYRQSLGQGLEFLIYFQGNSAPDKSGLPSDRFSAERTGGSVSTLTIQRTQQEDSAVYLCASNQISSSYNEQFFGPGTRLTVL.

This clonotype was recorded at least ten times. This rearrangement joins TRBV7-2 to TRBJ1-1; maybe TRBD1 (6 bases). The CDR3 totals 16 residues. Germline V gives CDR1 SGHTA, CDR2 FQGNSA. V lost 1 base and J 5 bases, leaving 17 bases between the germline ends. This CDR3 reads CASSLVQGTVGTEAFF. For the CDR3, the DNA is TGTGCCAGCAGCTTAGTTCAGGGGACGGTAGGGACTGAAGCTTTCTTT.

The chain joins TRBV20-1 to TRBJ1-6; D call uncertain. V was clipped by 3 bases and J by 11 bases, with 17 bases between them. The germline gives CDR1 DFQATT, CDR2 SNEGSKA (reference sequence). The CDR3 is made up of 14 amino acids. CDR3 sequence: CSASGPMWDPPLHF. In nucleotides, the CDR3 is TGCAGTGCTAGTGGCCCAATGTGGGATCCACCCCTCCACTTT.

The rearrangement links TRBV20-1 to TRBJ2-7, with 7 bases matching TRBD1. This CDR3 is built from 13 residues. From germline, CDR1 is DFQATT and CDR2 SNEGSKA (reference sequence). The V and J ends lost 1 base and 5 bases, in that order; junction bases with no gene match: 5. CDR3 protein: CSARGTGINEQYF. The CDR3 nucleotides read TGCAGTGCTAGAGGGACAGGCATCAACGAGCAGTACTTC.

This clonotype occurred many times. The chain has TRBV4-2 and TRBJ2-1; 9 bases match TRBD2. Germline trimming cut 3 bases from V and 5 bases from J; bases unmatched to any gene: 8. Per germline, CDR1 LGHNA and CDR2 YNFKEQ. This CDR3 comprises 16 residues. CDR3 in DNA: TGTGCCAGCAGCCAGCGTCGGCTAGCGGGACACAATGAGCAGTTCTTC. It translates to CASSQRRLAGHNEQFF.

In this sample, this clonotype turned up many times. This chain uses TRBV7-2 with TRBJ2-7; no clear D. The V end was cut by 0 bases, the J end by 3 bases, with 12 bases between. Looked up from germline, CDR1 is SGHTA and CDR2 is FQGNSA. This CDR3 comprises 15 residues. CDR3 protein: CASSLAGRQDYEQYF. CDR3 nucleotide sequence: TGTGCCAGCAGCTTAGCGGGCAGGCAAGACTACGAGCAGTACTTC.

The chain combines TRBV6-1 with TRBJ2-7; D gene uncertain. The germline V gene encodes CDR1 MNHNS and CDR2 SASEGT. The CDR3 sequence is 15 residues long. V lost 2 bases to trimming and J lost 0 bases, with 11 bases between them. In nucleotides, the CDR3 is TGTGCCAGCAGTGAACTGGGAATCACCTCCTACGAGCAGTACTTC. Protein: CASSELGITSYEQYF.

The rearrangement joins TRBV7-9 to TRBJ2-1, with D perhaps matching TRBD1 (5 bases). CDR3 length: 15 amino acids. Trimming stripped 4 bases from V and 4 bases from J, with 14 bases between. Per germline, CDR1 SEHNR and CDR2 FQNEAQ (reference sequence). CDR3 loop: CASSSGDSYYNEQFF. The CDR3 coding sequence is TGTGCCAGCAGCTCCGGAGACAGCTATTACAATGAGCAGTTCTTC.

The J gene is TRBJ2-1, the V gene TRBV19; 10 positions agree with TRBD1. There are 16 residues in the CDR3. The germline CDR1 and CDR2 sequences are LNHDA and SQIVND (reference sequence). V dropped 6 bases and J dropped 4; count of bases not matched to a gene: 9. Here the CDR3 DNA reads TGTGCCAGTAGGAATACCGGGACAGGGGTTTACAATGAGCAGTTCTTC. Translating it yields CASRNTGTGVYNEQFF.

This clonotype has only a few counts. The V gene is TRBV7-8, the J gene TRBJ1-3; no definite D call. This CDR3 comprises 15 residues. CDR1 and CDR2 from the germline V gene are SGHVS and FQNEAQ. The V end was cut by 5 bases, the J end by 4 bases, with 15 bases between. The CDR3 bases are TGTGCCAGCAGCCCTGGGAAACTGGCGGGAAACACCATATATTTT. This sequence encodes CASSPGKLAGNTIYF.

The sample holds a few counts of this clonotype. The rearrangement uses TRBV27 and TRBJ2-1, with D unclear. Per germline, CDR1 MNHEY and CDR2 SMNVEV (reference sequence). The CDR3 runs 16 residues. V was pared by 5 bases and J by 0 bases, with 14 bases between. CDR3 sequence reads: CASSQRDPSSYNEQFF. The CDR3 DNA follows: TGTGCCAGCAGTCAAAGAGACCCGAGCTCCTACAATGAGCAGTTCTTC.

The V gene is TRBV18, the J gene TRBJ2-5, with 9 bases fitting TRBD2. This CDR3 is 15 amino acids long. CDR1 and CDR2 (germline): KGHSH, LQKENI. J gave up 9 bases and V 1 base, and 9 bases lay outside the gene matches. CDR3: CASSPRAGGGEAQYF. The CDR3 bases are TGTGCCAGCTCACCACGAGCGGGAGGAGGTGAGGCCCAGTACTTC.

Comment on this clonotype: A read error is possible here, since a much larger clone lies one base away. The rearrangement links TRBV5-1 to TRBJ2-1; D is unresolved. Germline V gene sequence: CDR1 SGHRS, CDR2 YFSETQ. This CDR3 region has 15 residues. The CDR3 loop is CASSLADAAYNERFF. The CDR3 nucleotides read TGCGCCAGCAGCTTGGCGGACGCAGCCTACAATGAGCGGTTCTTC.

This clonotype was observed at least ten times. The chain carries TRBV20-1 and TRBJ2-1; 9 nucleotides align to TRBD2. The germline V gene encodes CDR1 DFQATT and CDR2 SNEGSKA (reference sequence). The V gene end was trimmed by 1 base and the J gene end by 7 bases; junction bases not matched to a gene: 14. There are 17 residues in the CDR3. The CDR3 loop reads CSARAPWGREGRNEQFF. The CDR3 DNA is TGCAGTGCTAGAGCCCCGTGGGGGCGGGAGGGAAGGAATGAGCAGTTCTTC.

This clonotype was seen only a few times. The chain uses TRBV6-1 and TRBJ2-1; 7 nucleotides match TRBD2. CDR3 length: 14 residues. Germline trimming cut 6 bases from V and 6 bases from J; bases unmatched to any gene: 8. Germline V CDR1 and CDR2: MNHNS, SASEGT. The CDR3 DNA is TGTGCCAGCAGACACCGGGACTACCCCAATGAGCAGTTCTTC. This translates into CASRHRDYPNEQFF.

The chain links TRBV7-3 to TRBJ2-1; TRBD2 matches 7 bases. Germline V gene lookup returns CDR1 SGHTA and CDR2 FQGTGA. The CDR3 extends over 16 amino acids. V shed 0 bases and J 8 bases; nucleotides not matched to a gene: 10. This CDR3 reads CASSLTRRERLHEQFF. The CDR3 region has the DNA TGTGCCAGCAGCTTAACCCGGCGGGAGCGCCTGCATGAGCAGTTCTTC.

There are many counts of this clonotype. The V call is TRBV18, the J call TRBJ2-7; 8 nucleotides match TRBD2. V lost 6 bases to trimming and J lost 2 bases; unmatched junction nucleotides: 9. From germline, CDR1 is KGHSH and CDR2 LQKENI. The CDR3 totals 15 residues. CDR3 loop: CASSQPGTRAYEQYF. The CDR3, as DNA: TGTGCCAGCTCCCAACCTGGGACTAGGGCCTACGAGCAGTACTTC.

The chain recombines TRBV7-2 with TRBJ1-1; D perhaps matches TRBD1 (5 bases). Germline CDR1 and CDR2: SGHTA and FQGNSA. This CDR3 has 14 amino acids. V was shortened by 3 bases and J by 7 bases, with 15 bases between the two germline ends. The CDR3 DNA follows: TGTGCCAGCAGCTTGCAGGGTTCGTTGGGTGAAGCTTTCTTT. Translated: CASSLQGSLGEAFF.

This clonotype was picked up many times. The chain has TRBV29-1 and TRBJ2-1; TRBD2 agrees at 10 bases. Per the germline V gene, CDR1 is SQVTM and CDR2 is ANQGSEA. This CDR3 has 14 amino acids. V shed 6 bases and J 8 bases; nucleotides not matched to a gene: 10. The CDR3 spells CSVPAGGLIDEQFF. CDR3 coding DNA: TGCAGCGTCCCAGCGGGAGGGTTGATCGATGAGCAGTTCTTC.

This clonotype was counted a few times. The chain has TRBV7-9 and TRBJ1-3, with 8 bases that match TRBD1. The CDR3 is made up of 16 amino acids. Germline CDR1 SEHNR, CDR2 FQNEAQ (reference sequence). Trimming removed 1 base from V and 8 bases from J; junction bases left unmatched: 10. The CDR3 spells CASSLVPDRVRHTIYF. The DNA for the CDR3 is TGTGCCAGCAGCTTAGTTCCGGACAGGGTGCGACACACCATATATTTT.

The chain uses TRBV7-3 and TRBJ2-7; 8 nucleotides match TRBD2. The J segment lost 6 bases and the V segment lost 2 bases, leaving 12 bases of the junction unmatched. CDR1 is SGHTA, CDR2 FQGTGA, per germline. The CDR3 contains 16 residues. The CDR3 sequence: CASSLESGAGGREQYF. The CDR3 DNA is TGTGCCAGCAGCTTAGAAAGTGGGGCGGGAGGACGCGAGCAGTACTTC.